These T cell receptor beta chains were read from a single sample in a study of low-dose radiotherapy and immunotherapy resistance in tumors. TCRdb reanalysed the reads using MiXCR and keeps one entry per CDR3 protein. The sample gives more than 70,000 distinct CDR3 sequences, about a third of which show up once; over 8.5% is in the top ten. The source was PBMCs, collected before treatment. These receptor sequences come from a female donor with ovarian cancer. The CDR3 runs from the conserved cysteine through the conserved F or W. D genes are given only for firm matches. Some rows mark clone size as missing; the rest say once, few, many or name a class of expanded clone.

TRBV28	many	TRBJ2-3	-	TGTGCCAGCAGTTCGGGGCCCCTCACAGATACGCAGTATTTT	CASSSGPLTDTQYF
TRBV7-3	many	TRBJ2-1	-	TGTGCCAGCAGCTTAGGGGCGGGGTGGAATAATGAGCAGTTCTTC	CASSLGAGWNNEQFF
TRBV7-9	many	TRBJ1-1	-	TGTGCCAGCAGCTTGATTAAGAACACTGAAGCTTTCTTT	CASSLIKNTEAFF
TRBV12-3/TRBV12-4	many	TRBJ1-1	TRBD1	TGTGCCAGCAGTATCCGGACAGGGAACACTGAAGCTTTCTTT	CASSIRTGNTEAFF
TRBV6-2/TRBV6-3	few	TRBJ1-5	TRBD1	TGTGCCAGCAGTTACCAGTCGACAGGGAGAAATCAGCCCCAGCATTTT	CASSYQSTGRNQPQHF
TRBV6-2/TRBV6-3	few	TRBJ2-3	TRBD2	TGTGCCAGCAGTGTAGCGGGAGAGGCAGATACGCAGTATTTT	CASSVAGEADTQYF
TRBV20-1	many	TRBJ1-1	-	TGCAGTGCCGGGTGGGTAGGGGGTTTGACGAACACTGAAGCTTTCTTT	CSAGWVGGLTNTEAFF
TRBV6-2/TRBV6-3	many	TRBJ2-7	-	TGTGCCAGCAGAACGGGGGAATACGAGCAGTACTTC	CASRTGEYEQYF
TRBV20-1	few	TRBJ2-5	TRBD2	TGCAGTGCGGACTCCGGGGGGGCGGTAGAGACCCAGTACTTC	CSADSGGAVETQYF
TRBV2	medium-sized	TRBJ1-5	TRBD1	TGTGCCAGCAGTCCTGGACAGGGGAGGAATCAGCCCCAGCATTTT	CASSPGQGRNQPQHF
TRBV7-9	many	TRBJ2-6	-	TGTGCCAGCAGCTTAGGGGCCTTCCTGGGAGCCTCTGGGGCCAACGTCCTGACTTTC	CASSLGAFLGASGANVLTF
TRBV30	many	TRBJ1-2	-	TGTGCCTGGGCCCTATCCCAGGGGTTTGATGGCTACACCTTC	CAWALSQGFDGYTF
TRBV19	many	TRBJ2-3	-	TGTGCCAGTAGTGCCGGCAGACAGGAGAGCACAGATACGCAGTATTTT	CASSAGRQESTDTQYF
TRBV29-1	many	TRBJ2-2	-	TGCAGCGTTGACTCAGGGGGGGGGACCGGGGAGCTGTTTTTT	CSVDSGGGTGELFF
TRBV20-1	-	TRBJ1-5	-	TGCAGTGCTAGAGATAGGGGGGTCGGGCCCCAGCATTTT	CSARDRGVGPQHF
TRBV6-2/TRBV6-3	-	TRBJ2-2	-	TGTGCCAGCAGTGGGACGGAACTTGTGAACACCGGGGAGCTGTTTTTT	CASSGTELVNTGELFF
TRBV20-1	-	TRBJ2-1	TRBD1	TGCAGTGCTAGACCTGAGACAGGGGCCAATGAGCAGTTCTTC	CSARPETGANEQFF
TRBV28	-	TRBJ2-7	TRBD1	TGTGCCAGCAGTTCCCGGGGACAGGGCCCCCCAGACGAGCAGTACTTC	CASSSRGQGPPDEQYF
TRBV4-1	-	TRBJ1-5	-	TGCGCCAGCAGCCAACGTCTAGGGGAGACTCAGCCCCAGCATTTT	CASSQRLGETQPQHF
TRBV7-2	many	TRBJ2-1	TRBD2	TGTGCCAGCAGCTTACGGCTAGCGGGGCCTTCCTACAATGAGCAGTTCTTC	CASSLRLAGPSYNEQFF
TRBV7-2	-	TRBJ2-3	TRBD2	TGTGCCAGCAGCTTAGCCCTAGCGGAGCCAGATACGCAGTATTTT	CASSLALAEPDTQYF
TRBV29-1	-	TRBJ2-1	TRBD2	TGCAGCGCCACCCGCCCTAGCGGATACAATGAGCAGTTCTTC	CSATRPSGYNEQFF
TRBV29-1	many	TRBJ2-1	-	TGCAGCGCCCAGGGTGTGGGGGGTGAGCAGTTCTTC	CSAQGVGGEQFF
TRBV2	few	TRBJ2-3	-	TGTGCCAGCACCCAATGGGGGGGGGCTGGAGATACGCAGTATTTT	CASTQWGGAGDTQYF
TRBV7-9	many	TRBJ2-7	-	TGTGCCAGCAGCTTGAGCTCCTACGAGCAGTACTTC	CASSLSSYEQYF
TRBV6-2/TRBV6-3	many	TRBJ1-5	-	TGTGCCAGCAGTTTAGAGCGTCAGCCCCAGCATTTT	CASSLERQPQHF
TRBV11-3	many	TRBJ2-7	TRBD1	TGTGCCAGCAGCTTAGAACAGGGGGTCCACGAGCAGTACTTC	CASSLEQGVHEQYF
TRBV11-2	many	TRBJ2-5	TRBD2	TGTGCCAGCAGCCCCACTAGCGGTTCAGAGACCCAGTACTTC	CASSPTSGSETQYF
TRBV12-3/TRBV12-4	many	TRBJ2-7	-	TGTGCCAGCGACCAGACAGGCCCGGGGGGCGAGCAGTACTTC	CASDQTGPGGEQYF
TRBV11-2	many	TRBJ2-5	TRBD2	TGTGCCAGCAGCCCCGGGGGGGGGGGGACCCAGTACTTC	CASSPGGGGTQYF
TRBV5-6	-	TRBJ1-3	-	TGTGCCAGCAGCCATGGGATCTCTGGAAACACCATATATTTT	CASSHGISGNTIYF
TRBV3-1	-	TRBJ2-7	TRBD2	TGTGCCAGCAGCCAAGTAGGAGCTAGCGGCTACGAGCAGTACTTC	CASSQVGASGYEQYF
TRBV5-1	-	TRBJ1-1	TRBD1	TGCGCCAGCAGCATGGACAGGGAAAGTCGAAGGAACACTGAAGCTTTCTTT	CASSMDRESRRNTEAFF
TRBV10-3	few	TRBJ2-7	-	TGTGCCATCAGTGAGCTCGGAAGCGAGCAGTACTTC	CAISELGSEQYF
TRBV5-6	few	TRBJ2-7	TRBD1	TGTGCCAGCAGCCGGCCGGGACAGCCTTACGAGCAGTACTTC	CASSRPGQPYEQYF
TRBV5-6	-	TRBJ2-1	-	TGTGCCAGCCGCTTGAGGGGGATGCGGAGGGACGATGAGCAGTTCTTC	CASRLRGMRRDDEQFF
TRBV29-1	many	TRBJ2-4	TRBD2	TGCAGCGTTGGGGGGGGAAAAGGGGACATTCAGTACTTC	CSVGGGKGDIQYF
TRBV9	many	TRBJ2-2	TRBD2	TGTGCCAGCAGCGAGACTAGCGGGGACACCGGGGAGCTGTTTTTT	CASSETSGDTGELFF
TRBV7-9	many	TRBJ2-5	TRBD2	TGTGCCAGCGAGCGGGGATCGGGAGAGACCCAGTACTTC	CASERGSGETQYF
TRBV2	many	TRBJ2-7	-	TGTGCCAGCAGGGGTTCCTACGAGCAGTACTTC	CASRGSYEQYF
TRBV29-1	many	TRBJ1-1	TRBD1	TGCAGCGTTGATCGGACAGGGAATTTGGGAACTGAGGCTTTCTTT	CSVDRTGNLGTEAFF
TRBV30	many	TRBJ1-6	TRBD1	TGTGCCTGGAGTAGGGGACAGTTCAATTCACCCCTCCACTTT	CAWSRGQFNSPLHF
TRBV24-1	many	TRBJ2-1	TRBD1	TGTGCCACCAGTGACCCGACAGGGTCCCATGAGCAGTTCTTC	CATSDPTGSHEQFF
TRBV20-1	many	TRBJ1-2	-	TGCAGTGCCTACCCACAGGGACAATATGGCTACACCTTC	CSAYPQGQYGYTF
TRBV20-1	many	TRBJ2-5	-	TGCAGTGCTAGAGATTGGAGGACTAATAAAGAGACCCAGTACTTC	CSARDWRTNKETQYF
TRBV11-2	-	TRBJ2-2	TRBD2	TGTGCCAGCAGCCAGAACCTACTAGCGGGGGCTCTAACCCGGGAGCTGTTTTTT	CASSQNLLAGALTRELFF
TRBV28	-	TRBJ2-5	TRBD2	TGTGCCAGCAGCTCGTCCGGGACTAGCGAGCAAGAGACCCAGTACTTC	CASSSSGTSEQETQYF
TRBV23-1	many	TRBJ1-4	-	TGCGCCAGCAGTCGATTCCCCCCCGGACATTCTGAAAAACTGTTTTTT	CASSRFPPGHSEKLFF
TRBV19	many	TRBJ1-4	-	TGTGCCAGTAGTCAGGACGGTTGGAAACTGTTTTTT	CASSQDGWKLFF
TRBV4-1	many	TRBJ2-3	-	TGCGCCAGCAGCCAAGTGCAAAGGGGAGATACGCAGTATTTT	CASSQVQRGDTQYF
TRBV27	-	TRBJ1-1	TRBD1	TGTGCCAGCAGTTTTCGGACAGGGCCAGGTTTCACTGAAGCTTTCTTT	CASSFRTGPGFTEAFF
TRBV9	many	TRBJ2-2	-	TGTGCCAGCAGCGTAGTTGGGGGCGGGGAGCTGTTTTTT	CASSVVGGGELFF
TRBV6-1	many	TRBJ1-1	-	TGTGCCAGCAGTGAAGACAGCCGTGAAGCTTTCTTT	CASSEDSREAFF